The rows below give T cell receptor beta chains drawn from one sample of a study of blood T cell repertoires in COVID-19. Profiling relied on immunoSEQ multiplex PCR, and the TCRdb table lists in-frame clones only, not all of them. The repertoire holds 90,000 to 120,000 clones, more than 70% seen once, with 6.8% in the top ten. Sequences were obtained from peripheral blood. These receptors originate from a man between 45 and 60 years old with active or convalescent COVID-19. Each CDR3 is given with its conserved first and last residue. Each record gives: D gene, clone size, V gene, J gene, CDR3 protein, CDR3 DNA. A D gene is named only where the DNA matches it firmly. The size field is filled for only some rows; it gives once, few, many or a size class.

D: TRBD2; size: .; V: TRBV28; J: TRBJ2-1; CDR3: CASSFGTSGQYNEQFF; DNA: TGTGCCAGCAGTTTCGGGACTAGCGGCCAATACAATGAGCAGTTCTTC
D: .; size: few; V: TRBV5-6; J: TRBJ1-1; CDR3: CASSPDKNTEAFF; DNA: TGTGCCAGCAGCCCGGACAAGAACACTGAAGCTTTCTTT
D: .; size: once; V: TRBV7-2; J: TRBJ2-2; CDR3: CASSPQGFGTGELFF; DNA: TGTGCCAGCAGCCCGCAGGGGTTTGGCACCGGGGAGCTGTTTTTT
D: .; size: .; V: TRBV6-5; J: TRBJ1-3; CDR3: CASTYGEWSGNTIYF; DNA: TGTGCCAGCACTTACGGGGAGTGGAGTGGAAACACCATATATTTT
D: .; size: .; V: TRBV2; J: TRBJ1-5; CDR3: CASSGTADQPQHF; DNA: TGTGCCAGCAGTGGGACAGCCGATCAGCCCCAGCATTTT
D: .; size: .; V: TRBV4-3; J: TRBJ2-1; CDR3: CASSQEGQNIAEQFF; DNA: TGCGCCAGCAGCCAAGAAGGACAGAATATTGCTGAGCAGTTCTTC
D: .; size: .; V: TRBV5-4; J: TRBJ1-2; CDR3: CASSSQGPSYTF; DNA: TGTGCCAGCAGCTCACAGGGCCCAAGCTACACCTTC
D: TRBD1; size: .; V: TRBV28; J: TRBJ1-4; CDR3: CASSLGGQGNEKLFF; DNA: TGTGCCAGCAGTTTGGGGGGACAGGGGAATGAAAAACTGTTTTTT
D: .; size: .; V: TRBV7-8; J: TRBJ1-1; CDR3: CASSLGGMNTEAFF; DNA: TGTGCCAGCAGCTTAGGCGGGATGAACACTGAAGCTTTCTTT
D: .; size: .; V: TRBV30; J: TRBJ1-5; CDR3: CAWSEDNNQPQHF; DNA: TGTGCCTGGAGTGAGGACAACAATCAGCCCCAGCATTTT
D: TRBD2; size: .; V: TRBV7-9; J: TRBJ2-1; CDR3: CASSATSGRSYNEQFF; DNA: TGTGCCAGCAGCGCCACTAGCGGGAGATCCTACAATGAGCAGTTCTTC
D: .; size: .; V: TRBV7-2; J: TRBJ1-1; CDR3: CASSWGGYTEAFF; DNA: TGTGCCAGCAGCTGGGGGGGTTACACTGAAGCTTTCTTT
D: TRBD2; size: once; V: TRBV6-6; J: TRBJ2-7; CDR3: CASSGGLAGTSEQYF; DNA: TGTGCCAGCAGTGGAGGACTAGCGGGAACATCCGAGCAGTACTTC
D: .; size: .; V: TRBV9; J: TRBJ2-7; CDR3: CASSVGQTRSYEQYF; DNA: TGTGCCAGCAGCGTAGGACAGACCCGCTCCTACGAGCAGTACTTC
D: .; size: .; V: TRBV10-2; J: TRBJ1-6; CDR3: CASRALSNPPLHF; DNA: TGCGCCAGCAGGGCCCTTTCGAACCCACCCCTCCACTTT
D: TRBD1; size: few; V: TRBV6-5; J: TRBJ1-4; CDR3: CASSLTDRAKEKLFF; DNA: TGTGCCAGCAGTCTTACCGACAGGGCGAAGGAAAAACTGTTTTTT
D: TRBD2; size: .; V: TRBV29-1; J: TRBJ2-7; CDR3: CSVEGSGGIYF; DNA: TGCAGCGTCGAGGGGAGCGGGGGTATATACTTC
D: .; size: .; V: TRBV13; J: TRBJ1-3; CDR3: CASSHLAGNTIYF; DNA: TGTGCCAGCAGCCATCTAGCTGGAAACACCATATATTTT
D: .; size: .; V: TRBV7-9; J: TRBJ2-3; CDR3: CASNPMGARDTQYF; DNA: TGTGCCAGCAACCCAATGGGGGCGCGCGATACGCAGTATTTT
D: TRBD1; size: .; V: TRBV4-1; J: TRBJ1-2; CDR3: CASSALGQGKGYTF; DNA: TGCGCCAGCAGCGCTCTGGGACAGGGAAAAGGCTACACCTTC
D: .; size: .; V: TRBV9; J: TRBJ1-5; CDR3: CASSVRSLRVTNQPQHF; DNA: TGTGCCAGCAGCGTCCGAAGCCTGAGGGTCACGAATCAGCCCCAGCATTTT
D: TRBD1; size: .; V: TRBV19; J: TRBJ2-1; CDR3: CASSIGTGGDEQFF; DNA: TGTGCCAGTAGTATCGGGACAGGTGGCGATGAGCAGTTCTTC
D: TRBD2; size: .; V: TRBV15; J: TRBJ2-3; CDR3: CATSRNSYGGGSTQYF; DNA: TGTGCCACCAGCAGAAATTCCTACGGGGGGGGAAGTACGCAGTATTTT
D: .; size: few; V: TRBV28; J: TRBJ1-5; CDR3: CASSLRARRERQPQHF; DNA: TGTGCCAGCAGTTTACGGGCTCGCAGGGAACGGCAGCCCCAGCATTTT
D: TRBD1; size: .; V: TRBV18; J: TRBJ1-3; CDR3: CASSRQGAVGNTIYF; DNA: TGTGCCAGCTCACGACAGGGGGCGGTTGGAAACACCATATATTTT
D: .; size: .; V: TRBV5-6; J: TRBJ2-7; CDR3: CASSLVTSYEQYF; DNA: TGTGCCAGCAGCTTGGTCACAAGCTACGAGCAGTACTTC
D: TRBD1; size: .; V: TRBV28; J: TRBJ1-5; CDR3: CASRRDRGGNQPQHF; DNA: TGTGCCAGCAGAAGAGACAGGGGGGGCAATCAGCCCCAGCATTTT
D: TRBD2; size: .; V: TRBV10-2; J: TRBJ2-3; CDR3: CASGTSGTDTQYF; DNA: TGCGCCAGCGGGACTAGCGGAACAGATACGCAGTATTTT
D: TRBD1; size: .; V: TRBV6-6; J: TRBJ2-7; CDR3: CASTYGTGSGQYF; DNA: TGTGCCAGCACCTACGGGACAGGGAGCGGGCAGTACTTC
D: .; size: .; V: TRBV20-1; J: TRBJ1-1; CDR3: CSASFGGRFRTEAFF; DNA: TGCAGTGCTAGTTTCGGGGGGCGATTCCGTACTGAAGCTTTCTTT
D: .; size: .; V: TRBV7-2; J: TRBJ2-7; CDR3: CASSLLGAPYEQYF; DNA: TGTGCCAGCAGCTTATTGGGGGCCCCCTACGAGCAGTACTTC
D: .; size: once; V: TRBV9; J: TRBJ2-5; CDR3: CASSQLGGETQYF; DNA: TGTGCCAGCAGCCAACTCGGCGGAGAGACCCAGTACTTC
D: TRBD2; size: .; V: TRBV11-2; J: TRBJ2-7; CDR3: CASSRIAGGVTYEQYF; DNA: TGTGCCAGCAGTCGGATAGCGGGTGGGGTTACCTACGAGCAGTACTTC
D: TRBD1; size: .; V: TRBV28; J: TRBJ2-7; CDR3: CASSLGQGLEQYF; DNA: TGTGCCAGCAGTTTAGGACAGGGGCTGGAGCAGTACTTC
D: .; size: .; V: TRBV9; J: TRBJ2-7; CDR3: CASSDGSSYEQYF; DNA: TGTGCCAGCAGCGACGGGTCGTCCTACGAGCAGTACTTC
D: TRBD1; size: .; V: TRBV5-5; J: TRBJ1-5; CDR3: CASSLDRGQPQHF; DNA: TGTGCCAGCAGCTTGGACAGGGGACAGCCCCAGCATTTT
D: .; size: .; V: TRBV6-5; J: TRBJ1-1; CDR3: CASSYEDGHNTEAFF; DNA: TGTGCCAGCAGTTACGAGGACGGACACAACACTGAAGCTTTCTTT
D: .; size: .; V: TRBV7-9; J: TRBJ1-1; CDR3: CASSQRGNTEAFF; DNA: TGTGCCAGCAGCCAAAGGGGGAACACTGAAGCTTTCTTT
D: .; size: .; V: TRBV21-1; J: TRBJ1-6; CDR3: CASSKNGRVNSPLHF; DNA: TGTGCCAGCAGCAAAAACGGGCGGGTAAATTCACCCCTCCACTTT
D: .; size: .; V: TRBV18; J: TRBJ2-7; CDR3: CASSPGHSYEQYF; DNA: TGTGCCAGCTCACCGGGACACTCCTACGAGCAGTACTTC
D: .; size: once; V: TRBV6-5; J: TRBJ1-1; CDR3: CASREGGENTEAFF; DNA: TGTGCCAGCAGGGAGGGGGGGGAGAACACTGAAGCTTTCTTT
D: TRBD1; size: .; V: TRBV9; J: TRBJ1-2; CDR3: CASSASGGGYTF; DNA: TGTGCCAGCAGCGCCTCAGGGGGTGGCTACACCTTC
D: .; size: once; V: TRBV18; J: TRBJ1-1; CDR3: CASSPPLTEAFF; DNA: TGTGCCAGCTCACCCCCACTCACTGAAGCTTTCTTT
D: .; size: .; V: TRBV28; J: TRBJ1-1; CDR3: CASSLWFRGMNTEAFF; DNA: TGTGCCAGCAGTTTATGGTTCAGGGGCATGAACACTGAAGCTTTCTTT
D: .; size: .; V: TRBV28; J: TRBJ1-1; CDR3: CASSLLAGLDTEAFF; DNA: TGTGCCAGCAGTTTATTGGCGGGGTTGGACACTGAAGCTTTCTTT
D: TRBD2; size: .; V: TRBV7-2; J: TRBJ2-1; CDR3: CASSLGLAGNEQFF; DNA: TGTGCCAGCAGCTTAGGGCTAGCGGGGAATGAGCAGTTCTTC
D: .; size: .; V: TRBV7-2; J: TRBJ1-4; CDR3: CASSLLVGINEKLFF; DNA: TGTGCCAGCAGCCTCCTCGTCGGGATTAATGAAAAACTGTTTTTT
D: .; size: once; V: TRBV5-6; J: TRBJ2-5; CDR3: CASSLWRGLRETQYF; DNA: TGTGCCAGCAGCTTGTGGCGGGGTCTGAGAGAGACCCAGTACTTC
D: TRBD1; size: .; V: TRBV27; J: TRBJ1-1; CDR3: CASSQDRVYSEAFF; DNA: TGTGCCAGCAGTCAGGACAGGGTATACTCTGAAGCTTTCTTT
D: TRBD2; size: .; V: TRBV4-1; J: TRBJ2-2; CDR3: CASSQVPLAGVAGELFF; DNA: TGCGCCAGCAGCCAAGTCCCACTAGCGGGAGTGGCCGGGGAGCTGTTTTTT
D: .; size: .; V: TRBV6-6; J: TRBJ2-3; CDR3: CASSYNTRTIDTQYF; DNA: TGTGCCAGCAGTTACAACACCCGGACAATAGATACGCAGTATTTT
D: .; size: .; V: TRBV6-2/TRBV6-3; J: TRBJ1-1; CDR3: CASSYGAEAFF; DNA: TGTGCCAGCAGTTACGGGGCCGAAGCTTTCTTT
D: .; size: .; V: TRBV6-1; J: TRBJ2-1; CDR3: CASSEGGTGNEQFF; DNA: TGTGCCAGCAGTGAGGGGGGGACAGGCAATGAGCAGTTCTTC
D: .; size: .; V: TRBV19; J: TRBJ1-3; CDR3: CASTSGPSGNTIYF; DNA: TGTGCCAGTACTTCTGGGCCCTCTGGAAACACCATATATTTT
D: .; size: .; V: TRBV19; J: TRBJ2-2; CDR3: CASSMGQGNTGELFF; DNA: TGTGCCAGTAGTATGGGGCAGGGCAACACCGGGGAGCTGTTTTTT
D: .; size: .; V: TRBV2; J: TRBJ1-2; CDR3: CASSLQVNYGYTF; DNA: TGTGCCAGCAGTCTCCAGGTTAACTATGGCTACACCTTC